The TCR beta chain under discussion was sequenced for a study of cytomegalovirus exposure and HLA in healthy donors. Study in general: An early release of data contained tens of millions of unique TCRs, which came from HLA-typed donors.

The PCR was carried out with 60 Vbeta primers and 13 Jbeta primers. Method: immunoSEQ multiplex PCR; TCRdb's copy keeps in-frame clones and lacks some. The table lists roughly 70,000 clones, approximately 70% of them singletons. Concerning this clone: What it binds is unknown.

Study-level points and caveats: V- and J-gene trimming in TCR beta was tied to a missense DCLRE1C variant by an analysis performed later.

The length of the CDR3 is 15 residues. Germline V gives CDR1 SGHVS, CDR2 FNYEAQ. The V gene lost 2 bases and the J gene lost 0 bases, with 7 bases spanning the gap. Specimen: PBMCs. The origin of this receptor is a male donor in good health and CMV-seropositive. J is TRBJ1-4 and V is TRBV7-6, with a tentative D call TRBD1 (5 bases). The CDR3 protein is CASSLSGSTNEKLFF. The CDR3 nucleotides are TGTGCCAGCAGCTTATCAGGGTCAACTAATGAAAAACTGTTTTTT. The complete variable domain, with remaining parts taken from reference TRBV7-6 and TRBJ1-4, reads GAGVSQSPRYKVTKRGQDVALRCDPISGHVSLYWYRQALGQGPEFLTYFNYEAQQDKSGLPNDRFSAERPEGSISTLTIQRTEQRDSAMYRCASSLSGSTNEKLFFGSGTQLSVL.